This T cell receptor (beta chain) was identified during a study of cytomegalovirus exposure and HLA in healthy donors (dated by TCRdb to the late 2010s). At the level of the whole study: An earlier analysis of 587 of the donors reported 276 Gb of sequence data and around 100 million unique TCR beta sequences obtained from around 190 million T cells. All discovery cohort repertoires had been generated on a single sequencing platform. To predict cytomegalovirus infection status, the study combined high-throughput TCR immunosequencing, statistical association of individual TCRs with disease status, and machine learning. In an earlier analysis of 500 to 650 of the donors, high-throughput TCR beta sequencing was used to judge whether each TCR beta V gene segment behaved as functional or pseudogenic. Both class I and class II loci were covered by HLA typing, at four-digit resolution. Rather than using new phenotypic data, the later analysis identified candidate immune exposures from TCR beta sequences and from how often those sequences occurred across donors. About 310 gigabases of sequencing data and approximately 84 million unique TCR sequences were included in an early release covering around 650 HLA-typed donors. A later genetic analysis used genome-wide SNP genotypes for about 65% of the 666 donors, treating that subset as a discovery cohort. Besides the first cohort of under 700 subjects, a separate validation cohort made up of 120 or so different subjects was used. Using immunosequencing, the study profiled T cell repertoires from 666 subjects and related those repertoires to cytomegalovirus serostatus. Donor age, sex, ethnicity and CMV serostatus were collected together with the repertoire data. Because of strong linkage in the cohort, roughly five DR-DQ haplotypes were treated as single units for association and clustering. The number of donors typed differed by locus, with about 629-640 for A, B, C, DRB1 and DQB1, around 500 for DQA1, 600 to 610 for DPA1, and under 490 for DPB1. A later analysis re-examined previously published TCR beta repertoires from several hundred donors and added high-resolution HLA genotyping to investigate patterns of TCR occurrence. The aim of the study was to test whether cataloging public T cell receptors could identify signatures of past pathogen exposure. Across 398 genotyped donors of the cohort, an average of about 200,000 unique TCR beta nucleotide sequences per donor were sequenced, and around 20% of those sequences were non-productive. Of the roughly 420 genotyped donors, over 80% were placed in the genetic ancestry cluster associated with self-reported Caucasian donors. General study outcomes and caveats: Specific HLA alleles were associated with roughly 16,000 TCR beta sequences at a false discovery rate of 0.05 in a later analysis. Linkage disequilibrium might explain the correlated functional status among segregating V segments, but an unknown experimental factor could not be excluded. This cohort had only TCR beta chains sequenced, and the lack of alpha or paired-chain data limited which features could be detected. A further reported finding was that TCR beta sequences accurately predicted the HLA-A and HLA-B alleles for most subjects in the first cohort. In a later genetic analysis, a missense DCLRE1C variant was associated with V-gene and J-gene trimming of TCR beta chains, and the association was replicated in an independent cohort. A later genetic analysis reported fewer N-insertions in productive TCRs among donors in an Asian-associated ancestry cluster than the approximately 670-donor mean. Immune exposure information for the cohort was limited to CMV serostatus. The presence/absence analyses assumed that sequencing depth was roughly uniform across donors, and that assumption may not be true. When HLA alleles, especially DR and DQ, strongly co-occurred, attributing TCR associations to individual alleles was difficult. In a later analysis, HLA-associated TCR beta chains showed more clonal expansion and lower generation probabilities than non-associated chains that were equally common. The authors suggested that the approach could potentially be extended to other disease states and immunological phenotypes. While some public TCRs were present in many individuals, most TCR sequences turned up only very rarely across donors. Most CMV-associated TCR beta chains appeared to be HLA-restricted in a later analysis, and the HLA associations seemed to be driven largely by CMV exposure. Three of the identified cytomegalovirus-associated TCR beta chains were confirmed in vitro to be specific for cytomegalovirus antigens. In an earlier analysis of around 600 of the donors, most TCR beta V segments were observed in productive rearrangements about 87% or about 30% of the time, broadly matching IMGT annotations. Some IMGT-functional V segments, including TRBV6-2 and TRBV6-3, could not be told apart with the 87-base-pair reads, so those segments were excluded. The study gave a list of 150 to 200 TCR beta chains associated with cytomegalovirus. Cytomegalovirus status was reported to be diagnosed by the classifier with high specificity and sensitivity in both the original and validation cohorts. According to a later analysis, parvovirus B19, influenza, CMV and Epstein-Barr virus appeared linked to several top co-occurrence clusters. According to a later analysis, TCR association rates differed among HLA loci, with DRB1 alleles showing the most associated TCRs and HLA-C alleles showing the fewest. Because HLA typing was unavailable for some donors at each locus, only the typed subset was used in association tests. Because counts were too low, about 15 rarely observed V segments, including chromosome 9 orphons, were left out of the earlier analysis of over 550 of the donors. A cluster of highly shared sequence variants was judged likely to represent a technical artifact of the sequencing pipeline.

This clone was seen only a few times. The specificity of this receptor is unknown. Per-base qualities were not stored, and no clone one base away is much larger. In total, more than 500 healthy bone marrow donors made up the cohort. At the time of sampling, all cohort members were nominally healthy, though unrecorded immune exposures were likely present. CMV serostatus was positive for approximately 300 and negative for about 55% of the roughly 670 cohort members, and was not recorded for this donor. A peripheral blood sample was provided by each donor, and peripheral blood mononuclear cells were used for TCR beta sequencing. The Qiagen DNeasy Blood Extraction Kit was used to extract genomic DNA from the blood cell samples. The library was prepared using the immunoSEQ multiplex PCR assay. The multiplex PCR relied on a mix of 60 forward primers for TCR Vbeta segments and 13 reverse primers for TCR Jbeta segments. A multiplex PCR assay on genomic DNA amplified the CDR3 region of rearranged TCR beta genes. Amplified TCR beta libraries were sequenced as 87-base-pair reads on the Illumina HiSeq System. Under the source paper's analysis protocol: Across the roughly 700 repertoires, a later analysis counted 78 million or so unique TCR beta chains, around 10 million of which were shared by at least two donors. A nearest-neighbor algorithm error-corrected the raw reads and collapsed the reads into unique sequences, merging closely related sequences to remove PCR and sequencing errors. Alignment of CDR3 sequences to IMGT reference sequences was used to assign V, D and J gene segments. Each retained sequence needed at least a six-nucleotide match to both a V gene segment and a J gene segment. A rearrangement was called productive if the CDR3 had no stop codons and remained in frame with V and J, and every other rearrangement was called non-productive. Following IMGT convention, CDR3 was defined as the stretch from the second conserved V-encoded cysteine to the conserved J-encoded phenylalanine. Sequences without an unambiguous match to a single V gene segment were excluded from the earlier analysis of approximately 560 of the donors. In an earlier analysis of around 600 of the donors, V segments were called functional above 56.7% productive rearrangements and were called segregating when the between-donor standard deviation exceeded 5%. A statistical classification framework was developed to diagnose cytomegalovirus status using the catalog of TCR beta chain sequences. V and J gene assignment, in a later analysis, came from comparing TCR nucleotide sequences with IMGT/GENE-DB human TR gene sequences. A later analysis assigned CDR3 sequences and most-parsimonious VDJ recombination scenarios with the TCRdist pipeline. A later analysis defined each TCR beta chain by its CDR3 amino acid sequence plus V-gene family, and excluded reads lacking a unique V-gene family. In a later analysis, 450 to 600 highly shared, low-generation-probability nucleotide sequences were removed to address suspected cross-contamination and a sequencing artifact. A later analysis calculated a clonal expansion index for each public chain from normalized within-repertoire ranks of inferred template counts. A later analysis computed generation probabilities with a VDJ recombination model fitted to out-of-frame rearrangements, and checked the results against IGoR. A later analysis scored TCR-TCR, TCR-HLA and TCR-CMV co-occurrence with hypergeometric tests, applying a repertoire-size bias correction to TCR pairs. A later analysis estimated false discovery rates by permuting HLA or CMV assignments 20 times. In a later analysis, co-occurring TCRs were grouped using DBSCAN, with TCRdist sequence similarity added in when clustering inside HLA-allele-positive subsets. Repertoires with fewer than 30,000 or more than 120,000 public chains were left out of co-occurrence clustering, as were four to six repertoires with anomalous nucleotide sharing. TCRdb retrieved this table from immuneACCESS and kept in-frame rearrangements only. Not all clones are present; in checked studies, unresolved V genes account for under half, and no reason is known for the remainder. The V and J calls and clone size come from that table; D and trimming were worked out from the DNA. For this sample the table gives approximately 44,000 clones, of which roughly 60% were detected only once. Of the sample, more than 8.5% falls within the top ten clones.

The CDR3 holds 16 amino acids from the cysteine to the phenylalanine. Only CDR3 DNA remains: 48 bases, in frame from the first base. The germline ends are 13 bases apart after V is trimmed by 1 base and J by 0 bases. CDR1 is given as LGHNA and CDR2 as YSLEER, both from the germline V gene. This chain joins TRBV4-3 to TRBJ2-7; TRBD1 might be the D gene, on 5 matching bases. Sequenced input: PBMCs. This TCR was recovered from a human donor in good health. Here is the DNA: TGCGCCAGCAGCCAAGGTCTCACAGGATACTCCTACGAGCAGTACTTC. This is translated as CASSQGLTGYSYEQYF.